Listed here are 17 T cell receptor beta chains from one sample, sequenced in a study of blood T cell repertoires in COVID-19. Sequenced by immunoSEQ multiplex PCR; TCRdb stores in-frame clones only, minus some. There are 200,000 to 300,000 clones in the sample; just under 90% occur only once, and less than 4% lies in the top ten. The sequenced material came from PBMCs or T cells enriched from blood (not recorded which). The receptors were gathered from a woman aged 25 to 39 with acute COVID-19.

This chain links TRBV19 with TRBJ1-2; 12 bases are shared with TRBD1. This CDR3 spans 17 amino acids. Germline V lookup: CDR1 LNHDA, CDR2 SQIVND (reference sequence). With V trimmed by 5 bases and J by 8 bases, 15 bases remained unmatched. This CDR3 is CASSAGTGGFVSMGYTF. The CDR3 DNA reads as TGTGCCAGTAGTGCCGGGACAGGGGGCTTTGTCTCAATGGGCTACACCTTC.

This clone was found once. V usage is TRBV5-6 and J usage is TRBJ2-7; 10 nucleotides align to TRBD2. This CDR3 comprises 16 residues. The ends lost 0 bases at V and 2 bases at J; junction bases unmatched: 5. Germline CDR1 SGHDT, CDR2 YYEEEE. DNA for the CDR3: TGTGCCAGCAGCTTGGAGACTAGCGGGCCAGCCTACGAGCAGTACTTC. Protein: CASSLETSGPAYEQYF.

The CDR3 is CASSPRTGWGEQFF. DNA for the CDR3: TGTGCCAGCAGTCCTCGGACAGGCTGGGGTGAGCAGTTCTTC. The J gene is TRBJ2-1, the V gene TRBV6-5, with 7 nucleotides matching TRBD1. The length of the CDR3 is 14 residues. The J segment lost 9 bases and the V segment lost 5 bases, leaving 10 bases of the junction unmatched. Germline V gives CDR1 MNHEY, CDR2 SVGAGI.

The chain uses TRBV10-2 and TRBJ1-2, with TRBD1 as a possible D gene (6 bases). The V gene lost 8 bases and the J gene lost 13 bases, with 20 bases spanning the gap. CDR1 WSHSY and CDR2 SAAADI come from the germline V gene. The CDR3 is 12 amino acids. The CDR3 loop reads CASGDGTPEATF. For the CDR3, the DNA is TGCGCCAGCGGGGACGGGACACCTGAAGCCACCTTC.

The gene calls are TRBV3-1 (or the pseudogene TRBV3-2) and TRBJ2-1, with TRBD2 matching over 9 bases. With V trimmed by 0 bases and J by 7 bases, 10 bases remained unmatched. The CDR3 loop spans 17 amino acids. Germline CDR1 reads LGHDT; CDR2 reads YNNKEL (reference sequence). CDR3 residues: CASSQEYPGLAVNEQFF. CDR3 nucleotide sequence: TGTGCCAGCAGCCAAGAGTATCCGGGACTAGCAGTGAATGAGCAGTTCTTC.

The rearrangement uses TRBV5-1 and TRBJ1-2; D unresolved. Between the trimmed V and J ends, which lost 5 bases and 1 base, there was a span of 15 bases. CDR1 is SGHRS, CDR2 YFSETQ, per germline. The CDR3 contains 15 residues. In DNA form, the CDR3 reads TGCGCCAGCAGATATGTCGTCGGTATTAACTATGGCTACACCTTC. Protein product: CASRYVVGINYGYTF.

The chain recombines TRBV14 with TRBJ1-6, with TRBD1 matching over 9 bases. CDR3 size: 16 residues. V trimming: 2 bases; J trimming: 8 bases; junction bases outside the gene matches: 7. CDR1 is SGHDN and CDR2 is FVKESK in the germline V gene. This CDR3 reads CASSQRPGQGHSPLHF. The CDR3 bases are TGTGCCAGCAGCCAACGCCCCGGACAGGGGCATTCACCCCTCCACTTT. The full variable domain, with the rest looked up from reference TRBV14 and TRBJ1-6, is EAGVTQFPSHSVIEKGQTVTLRCDPISGHDNLYWYRRVMGKEIKFLLHFVKESKQDESGMPNNRFLAERTGGTYSTLKVQPAELEDSGVYFCASSQRPGQGHSPLHFGNGTRLTVT.

The chain combines TRBV19 with TRBJ2-7, with TRBD2 matching over 7 bases. Germline V CDR1 and CDR2: LNHDA, SQIVND (reference sequence). V shed 3 bases and J 2 bases; nucleotides not matched to a gene: 4. The CDR3 runs to 14 residues. CDR3 in amino acids: CASSIAGLAYEQYF. The CDR3 DNA reads TGTGCCAGTAGTATCGCCGGACTAGCCTACGAGCAGTACTTC.

The chain has TRBV27 and TRBJ2-7, with 7 nucleotides matching TRBD2. V dropped 4 bases and J dropped 0; count of bases not matched to a gene: 6. The CDR3 spans 15 residues. Germline assignment: CDR1 MNHEY and CDR2 SMNVEV (reference sequence). CDR3 in amino acids: CASSSLAGFSYEQYF. The CDR3 nucleotides read TGTGCCAGCAGTTCGTTAGCGGGCTTCTCCTACGAGCAGTACTTC.

The genes are TRBV7-9 and TRBJ1-1; D unresolved. CDR3 length equals 14 residues. V lost 1 base and J lost 5, with 11 bases in between. Germline CDR1 SEHNR, CDR2 FQNEAQ (reference sequence). The CDR3 DNA sequence: TGTGCCAGCAGCTTAGGAGAGGGAGGTACTGAAGCTTTCTTT. It codes for CASSLGEGGTEAFF.

The J gene is TRBJ2-7, the V gene TRBV7-3; D is possibly TRBD2 (6 bases). V lost 3 bases and J 1 base, leaving 13 bases between the germline ends. There are 15 residues in the CDR3. Looked up from germline, CDR1 is SGHTA and CDR2 is FQGTGA. The CDR3 loop reads CASSLVAGTSYEQYF. Here the CDR3 DNA reads TGTGCCAGCAGCTTGGTCGCCGGGACTTCCTACGAGCAGTACTTC.

The CDR3 here is CASSFASGTAGNTIYF. DNA for the CDR3: TGCGCCAGCAGCTTTGCGTCCGGGACAGCCGGAAACACCATATATTTT. V gene TRBV5-1 combines with J gene TRBJ1-3; 7 bases agree with TRBD1. Germline V lookup: CDR1 SGHRS, CDR2 YFSETQ. This CDR3 spans 16 amino acids. V shed 2 bases, J shed 4 bases, and the junction held 9 bases outside the gene matches. The entire variable domain, with the rest obtained from reference TRBV5-1 and TRBJ1-3, is as follows: KAGVTQTPRYLIKTRGQQVTLSCSPISGHRSVSWYQQTPGQGLQFLFEYFSETQRNKGNFPGRFSGRQFSNSRSEMNVSTLELGDSALYLCASSFASGTAGNTIYFGEGSWLTVV.

The rearrangement links TRBV11-2 to TRBJ1-1; D is ambiguous. The CDR3 loop spans 14 amino acids. Trimming removed 6 bases from V and 8 bases from J, with 19 bases in between. The germline V gene has CDR1 SGHAT and CDR2 FQNNGV. As DNA, the CDR3 is TGTGCCAGCAGGCACCGGGGAACAGAGGCGGAAGCTTTCTTT. This sequence encodes CASRHRGTEAEAFF.

This chain uses TRBV18 with TRBJ1-5, with 8 bases aligning to TRBD1. This CDR3 region has 14 residues. The V gene's germline CDR1 is KGHSH and CDR2 LQKENI. The V segment lost 0 bases and the J segment 9 bases; nucleotides outside the gene matches: 4. The CDR3 DNA follows: TGTGCCAGCTCACCACCGGACAGGGTGATGCCCCAGCATTTT. It encodes CASSPPDRVMPQHF.

This rearrangement joins TRBV21-1 to TRBJ2-2; the D call of TRBD1 is as the table states it, not checked on the DNA. TRBV21-1 has pseudogene status. The CDR3 contains 16 residues. CDR3: CASSQGAVTNTGELFF. The CDR3 nucleotides are TGTGCCAGCAGCCAAGGGGCAGTTACGAACACCGGGGAGCTGTTTTTT.

V is TRBV12-3 or TRBV12-4 and J is TRBJ2-2; D not certain. The length of the CDR3 is 13 residues. The V end lost 6 bases, the J end lost 5 bases, and 10 bases lay between the germline ends. The CDR3 loop is CASRERPTGELFF. CDR3 nucleotide sequence: TGTGCCAGCAGGGAGAGACCGACCGGGGAGCTGTTTTTT.

The genes are TRBV4-2 and TRBJ1-1; no reliable D call. The length of the CDR3 is 14 residues. V lost 5 bases and J 1 base, leaving 11 bases between the germline ends. Germline V gives CDR1 LGHNA, CDR2 YNFKEQ. The CDR3 DNA sequence: TGTGCCAGCAGCGCACTCTATGGGAACACTGAAGCTTTCTTT. This gives the protein CASSALYGNTEAFF.